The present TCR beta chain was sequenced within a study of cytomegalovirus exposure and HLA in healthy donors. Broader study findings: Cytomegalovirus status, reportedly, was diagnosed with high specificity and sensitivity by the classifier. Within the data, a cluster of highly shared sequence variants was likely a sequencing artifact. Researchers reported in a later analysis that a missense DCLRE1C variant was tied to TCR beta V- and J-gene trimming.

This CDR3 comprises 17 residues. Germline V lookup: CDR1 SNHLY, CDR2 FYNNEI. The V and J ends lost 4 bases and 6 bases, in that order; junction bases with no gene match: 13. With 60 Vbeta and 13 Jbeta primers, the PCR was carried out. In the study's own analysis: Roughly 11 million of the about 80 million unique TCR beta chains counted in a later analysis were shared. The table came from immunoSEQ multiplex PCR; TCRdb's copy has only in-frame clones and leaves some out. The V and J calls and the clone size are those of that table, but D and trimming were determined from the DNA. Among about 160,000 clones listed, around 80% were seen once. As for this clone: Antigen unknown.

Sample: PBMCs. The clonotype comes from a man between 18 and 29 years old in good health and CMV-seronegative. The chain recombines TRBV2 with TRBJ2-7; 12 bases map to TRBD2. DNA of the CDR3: TGTGCCAGCAGTGTTTCCCCGGGACTAGCGGGCCGGGGCGAGCAGTACTTC. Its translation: CASSVSPGLAGRGEQYF. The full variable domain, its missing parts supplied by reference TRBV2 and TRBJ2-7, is EPEVTQTPSHQVTQMGQEVILRCVPISNHLYFYWYRQILGQKVEFLVSFYNNEISEKSEIFDDQFSVERPDGSNFTLKIRSTKLEDSAMYFCASSVSPGLAGRGEQYFGPGTRLTVT.